Listed here are 32 T cell receptor beta chains from one sample, sequenced in a study of blood T cell repertoires in COVID-19. Some clones are missing from TCRdb's copy, which holds only in-frame ones; the method was immunoSEQ multiplex PCR. Among around 140,000 clones, around 89% were seen once, and the ten largest hold 2.5% to 3%. Sample: peripheral blood. The receptor source for this set is a man in his sixties with active or convalescent COVID-19.

The genes are TRBV11-3 and TRBJ2-1; TRBD1 aligns across 9 bases. V was pared by 3 bases and J by 4 bases, with 4 bases of the junction left unmatched. The CDR3 covers 15 residues. Germline-derived CDR1 and CDR2 are SGHNT and YENEEA. The CDR3 here is CASSFRDREYNEQFF. DNA for the CDR3: TGTGCCAGCAGCTTCCGGGACAGGGAGTACAATGAGCAGTTCTTC.

The rearrangement uses TRBV7-9 and TRBJ2-3; maybe TRBD2 (6 bases). Germline values: CDR1 SEHNR, CDR2 FQNEAQ (reference sequence). V lost 5 bases to trimming and J lost 6 bases, with 15 bases between them. The CDR3 consists of 14 residues. The CDR3 DNA reads as TGTGCCAGCAGCCAAAGCGGGCCAGCGGATACGCAGTATTTT. It encodes CASSQSGPADTQYF.

V is TRBV5-1 and J is TRBJ1-3; a possible D gene is TRBD1 (6 bases). Germline-derived CDR1 and CDR2 are SGHRS and YFSETQ. This CDR3 has 15 residues. The V gene lost 4 bases and the J gene lost 0 bases, with 11 bases spanning the gap. The CDR3 DNA reads TGCGCCAGCAGCAATGGACAGAACTCTGGAAACACCATATATTTT. Encoded protein: CASSNGQNSGNTIYF.

The genes are TRBV11-3 and TRBJ2-2, with TRBD1 matching over 9 bases. CDR1 is SGHNT and CDR2 is YENEEA in the germline V gene. The J segment lost 4 bases and the V segment lost 0 bases, leaving 6 bases of the junction unmatched. There are 17 residues in the CDR3. The CDR3 DNA follows: TGTGCCAGCAGCTTAGATCCGGGACAGGGTTTCACCGGGGAGCTGTTTTTT. This sequence encodes CASSLDPGQGFTGELFF.

CDR3 residues: CATSETGYEQYF. CDR3 in DNA: TGTGCCACCAGTGAGACAGGCTACGAGCAGTACTTC. The V and J genes are TRBV24-1 and TRBJ2-7; possible D gene TRBD1, 6 bases. The V and J ends lost 4 bases and 3 bases respectively, with 6 bases between them. CDR3 length: 12 residues. Germline V gives CDR1 KGHDR, CDR2 SFDVKD.

The chain recombines TRBV21-1 with TRBJ2-7; TRBD1 is the table's D call and was not checked against the DNA. TRBV21-1 is labeled a pseudogene. This CDR3 comprises 17 residues. The CDR3 reads CASSKRQGAYSSYEQYF. DNA of the CDR3: TGTGCCAGCAGCAAAAGGCAGGGGGCGTACAGCTCCTACGAGCAGTACTTC.

This rearrangement joins TRBV29-1 to TRBJ1-3, with unresolved D. Germline CDR1 reads SQVTM; CDR2 reads ANQGSEA. CDR3 length: 13 amino acids. V was pared by 1 base and J by 0 bases, with 4 bases between. In nucleotides, the CDR3 is TGCAGCGTTGAAGCCCTCTCTGGAAACACCATATATTTT. Protein product: CSVEALSGNTIYF.

This clone was seen only once. The genes are TRBV20-1 and TRBJ1-2; no clear D gene. Germline V gene sequence: CDR1 DFQATT, CDR2 SNEGSKA (reference sequence). The CDR3 covers 11 residues. V lost 6 bases, J lost 6 bases, and 11 bases lay in between. The CDR3 DNA reads TGCAGTGCCCGGGATTTGGATGGCTACACCTTC. Encoded protein: CSARDLDGYTF.

J is TRBJ1-4 and V is TRBV24-1, with a possible D match to TRBD1 (5 bases). The V gene's germline CDR1 is KGHDR and CDR2 SFDVKD. The CDR3 sequence is 14 residues long. Trimming shortened V by 3 bases and J by 12 bases, and 16 bases separated the two germline ends. The DNA for the CDR3 is TGTGCCACCAGTGATCTGAGAAGGGGCGTCGAACTGTTTTTT. Protein product: CATSDLRRGVELFF.

CDR3 protein: CAPGGTENYGYTF. CDR3 bases: TGTGCCCCAGGGGGGACAGAGAACTATGGCTACACCTTC. The rearrangement joins TRBV9 to TRBJ1-2, with 7 bases lining up with TRBD1. Trimming removed 10 bases from V and 2 bases from J; junction bases left unmatched: 8. The CDR3 loop spans 13 amino acids. Per the germline V gene, CDR1 is SGDLS and CDR2 is YYNGEE. The whole variable domain, remainder taken from reference TRBV9 and TRBJ1-2, is DSGVTQTPKHLITATGQRVTLRCSPRSGDLSVYWYQQSLDQGLQFLIQYYNGEERAKGNILERFSAQQFPDLHSELNLSSLELGDSALYFCAPGGTENYGYTFGSGTRLTVV.

This clone was observed once. The rearrangement links TRBV7-2 to TRBJ1-5, with D possibly matching TRBD1 (5 bases). V lost 0 bases, J lost 6 bases, and 15 bases lay in between. CDR3 size: 16 residues. Germline CDR1 and CDR2: SGHTA and FQGNSA. CDR3 loop: CASSLAVRATRQPQHF. The DNA of the CDR3 is TGTGCCAGCAGCTTAGCCGTCAGGGCGACCCGTCAGCCCCAGCATTTT.

The chain is built from TRBV5-5 and TRBJ1-3, with D uncertain. Germline CDR1 reads SGHKS; CDR2 reads YYEKEE (reference sequence). V was shortened by 6 bases and J by 7 bases, with 17 bases between the two germline ends. The CDR3 loop spans 14 amino acids. CDR3 DNA sequence: TGTGCCAGCAAGGGCCGGGTCACGGGGAACACCATATATTTT. This translates into CASKGRVTGNTIYF.

The chain uses TRBV11-2 and TRBJ2-1, with TRBD1 matching 8 bases. The germline V gene encodes CDR1 SGHAT and CDR2 FQNNGV. The length of the CDR3 is 15 residues. Germline trimming cut 3 bases from V and 4 bases from J; bases unmatched to any gene: 5. CDR3 DNA: TGTGCCAGCAGCTTTGACAGGGGCCAATACAATGAGCAGTTCTTC. Protein sequence: CASSFDRGQYNEQFF.

This chain joins TRBV7-2 and TRBJ1-5; maybe TRBD1 (5 bases). The germline V and J ends were trimmed by 7 bases and 2 bases, with 15 bases remaining between them. Germline CDR1 and CDR2: SGHTA and FQGNSA. This CDR3 spans 15 amino acids. For the CDR3, the DNA is TGTGCCAGCACCGTGGGGCCCGGCGGCAATCAGCCCCAGCATTTT. The encoded protein is CASTVGPGGNQPQHF.

The chain links TRBV21-1 to TRBJ2-4; TRBD2 is the table's D call and was not checked against the DNA. TRBV21-1 is described as a pseudogene. This CDR3 spans 15 amino acids. The CDR3: CASSTTDLAKNIQYF. CDR3 nucleotide sequence: TGTGCCAGCAGTACGACGGACTTGGCCAAAAACATTCAGTACTTC.

The chain couples TRBV3-1 (or the pseudogene TRBV3-2) to TRBJ2-2, with 9 bases aligning to TRBD1. The germline V gene has CDR1 LGHDT and CDR2 YNNKEL (reference sequence). V was pared by 5 bases and J by 6 bases, with 13 bases of the junction left unmatched. The CDR3 spans 17 residues. CDR3 nucleotide sequence: TGTGCCAGCAGCTACTCCGGGACAGGGTTATCTTCCGGGGAGCTGTTTTTT. Translation: CASSYSGTGLSSGELFF.

This clone occurred once. The junction departs from germline at one end; a sequencing error may be responsible. The V gene is TRBV7-2, the J gene TRBJ1-2; D not certain. The CDR3 is made up of 12 amino acids. Germline values: CDR1 SGHTA, CDR2 FQGNSA. The CDR3 DNA reads as TGTGCCAGCAGCTCCTCAAACTACGGCTACACCTTC. This sequence encodes CASSSSNYGYTF.

Regarding this clone: An end of the junction does not agree with germline; a read error may underlie this. The chain carries TRBV4-1 and TRBJ2-5, with D tentatively TRBD1 (6 bases). Per germline, CDR1 MGHRA and CDR2 YSYEKL. This CDR3 is 16 amino acids long. CDR3 residues: CARSRPGGQSQETQYF. The CDR3 DNA reads TGCGCCCGCAGCCGCCCAGGTGGACAGAGTCAAGAGACCCAGTACTTC.

The chain employs TRBV28 and TRBJ2-2; tentatively, D is TRBD2 (6 bases). The germline V gene encodes CDR1 MDHEN and CDR2 SYDVKM. Trimming took off 7 bases at V and 4 bases at J, with 13 bases between the two ends. The CDR3 loop spans 14 amino acids. CDR3 DNA sequence: TGTGCCAGCACCCGGACTACTTTCACCGGGGAGCTGTTTTTT. Translating it yields CASTRTTFTGELFF.

The chain has TRBV6-5 and TRBJ1-1; tentatively, D is TRBD1 (5 bases). V was trimmed by 7 bases and J by 1 base, leaving 13 bases between them. The germline V gene encodes CDR1 MNHEY and CDR2 SVGAGI. CDR3 length: 14 residues. The CDR3 spells CASITGGANTEAFF. The CDR3 DNA is TGTGCCAGCATAACCGGCGGGGCGAACACTGAAGCTTTCTTT.

The chain links TRBV5-1 to TRBJ1-1; 7 bases align to TRBD1. V was pared by 0 bases and J by 3 bases, with 5 bases of the junction left unmatched. CDR3 size: 15 residues. The germline V gene encodes CDR1 SGHRS and CDR2 YFSETQ. The DNA for the CDR3 is TGCGCCAGCAGCTTGGAGGGACAGAGGGACACTGAAGCTTTCTTT. It specifies CASSLEGQRDTEAFF.

The CDR3, as DNA: TGTGCCAGCAGCATCTACAGGGGTTCACTCGAGCAGTACTTC. Its protein is CASSIYRGSLEQYF. The V call is TRBV11-2, the J call TRBJ2-7, with 7 bases matching TRBD1. The ends lost 5 bases at V and 6 bases at J; junction bases unmatched: 10. Germline lookup yields CDR1 SGHAT and CDR2 FQNNGV. This CDR3 is built from 14 residues. Supplemented by reference TRBV11-2 and TRBJ2-7, the full variable domain reads EAGVAQSPRYKIIEKRQSVAFWCNPISGHATLYWYQQILGQGPKLLIQFQNNGVVDDSQLPKDRFSAERLKGVDSTLKIQPAKLEDSAVYLCASSIYRGSLEQYFGPGTRLTVT.

The chain links TRBV30 to TRBJ2-7; 8 bases match TRBD2. The CDR3 consists of 14 residues. Germline CDR1 and CDR2: GTSNPN and SVGIG (reference sequence). The ends lost 4 bases at V and 2 bases at J; junction bases unmatched: 7. The CDR3 DNA reads as TGTGCCTGGACGGGAGGGGACGGCCCCTACGAGCAGTACTTC. Amino acid sequence: CAWTGGDGPYEQYF.

V is TRBV7-9 and J is TRBJ1-2; D ambiguous. The CDR3 covers 13 residues. With 6 bases removed from V and 8 bases from J, the gap between germline ends came to 16 bases. CDR1 is SEHNR and CDR2 is FQNEAQ in the germline V gene (reference sequence). Written as DNA, the CDR3 is TGTGCCAGCAGGAATGATTTAGGAGGCGGCTACACCTTC. Translated: CASRNDLGGGYTF.

This clone was picked up a small number of times. This chain connects TRBV5-5 to TRBJ2-7; the D gene is possibly TRBD2 (6 bases). Trimming cost V 2 bases and J 2 bases, with 14 bases left between them. CDR3 length: 15 residues. CDR1 SGHKS and CDR2 YYEKEE come from the germline V gene (reference sequence). The CDR3: CASSFWGTAAYEQYF. The CDR3 coding sequence is TGTGCCAGCAGCTTTTGGGGGACTGCAGCCTACGAGCAGTACTTC.

The chain carries TRBV3-1 (or the pseudogene TRBV3-2) and TRBJ1-1, with 7 positions matching TRBD1. The germline V gene encodes CDR1 LGHDT and CDR2 YNNKEL (reference sequence). The CDR3 loop spans 14 amino acids. J lost 3 bases, V lost 3 bases, and 4 bases had no gene match. CDR3 in amino acids: CASSQTGLDTEAFF. DNA of the CDR3: TGTGCCAGCAGCCAGACAGGGTTGGACACTGAAGCTTTCTTT.

The chain combines TRBV19 with TRBJ1-2; D is ambiguous. Germline V gene lookup returns CDR1 LNHDA and CDR2 SQIVND (reference sequence). Trimming removed 8 bases at V and 3 bases at J, with 10 bases between. The length of the CDR3 is 12 residues. CDR3 region: CASSMRDYGYTF. The CDR3 region has the DNA TGTGCCAGTTCGATGAGGGACTATGGCTACACCTTC.

The V call is TRBV7-2, the J call TRBJ1-6, with 7 bases matching TRBD1. The trim removed 6 bases at V and 1 base at J, leaving 6 bases unmatched. Germline CDR1 reads SGHTA; CDR2 reads FQGNSA. This CDR3 has 16 amino acids. The CDR3 coding sequence is TGTGCCAGCAGGGCTACAGGGGCATCCTATAATTCACCCCTCCACTTT. It specifies CASRATGASYNSPLHF.

The rearrangement links TRBV6-2 or TRBV6-3 to TRBJ1-4; D gene ambiguous. The CDR3 contains 15 residues. Germline loops: CDR1 MNHEY, CDR2 SVGEGT. Trimming shortened V by 6 bases and J by 8 bases, and 19 bases separated the two germline ends. CDR3 in DNA: TGTGCCAGCAGCACCGCAACCTTTCTCGGGGAAAAACTGTTTTTT. The encoded protein is CASSTATFLGEKLFF.

The chain couples TRBV9 to TRBJ2-3; TRBD2 matches at 11 bases. From germline, CDR1 is SGDLS and CDR2 YYNGEE. This CDR3 is 16 amino acids long. V was pared by 2 bases and J by 4 bases, with 6 bases of the junction left unmatched. The CDR3 sequence is CASSVTGLAAPDTQYF. CDR3 nucleotides: TGTGCCAGCAGCGTGACGGGACTAGCGGCGCCAGATACGCAGTATTTT. Full variable domain (remainder filled in from reference TRBV9 and TRBJ2-3): DSGVTQTPKHLITATGQRVTLRCSPRSGDLSVYWYQQSLDQGLQFLIQYYNGEERAKGNILERFSAQQFPDLHSELNLSSLELGDSALYFCASSVTGLAAPDTQYFGPGTRLTVL.

The chain joins TRBV9 to TRBJ1-1; TRBD1 might be the D (6 bases). The germline V and J ends were trimmed by 4 bases and 2 bases, with 12 bases remaining between them. The CDR3 runs to 14 residues. Germline V gene data show CDR1 as SGDLS and CDR2 as YYNGEE. DNA of the CDR3: TGTGCCAGCAGCCCCGACGGGACAAACACTGAAGCTTTCTTT. It codes for CASSPDGTNTEAFF.

In its sample, this clone was seen a few times. The chain combines TRBV5-1 with TRBJ1-2; TRBD1 agrees at 7 bases. The CDR3 runs to 14 residues. CDR1 and CDR2 (germline): SGHRS, YFSETQ. V lost 3 bases, J lost 2 bases, and 4 bases stayed unmatched. CDR3 sequence (DNA): TGCGCCAGCAGCTCCCAGGGGGTCAACTATGGCTACACCTTC. Amino acid sequence: CASSSQGVNYGYTF.